The 13 T cell receptor beta chains in this list originate from one sample, sequenced in a study of read filtering for tumor transcriptome and immune sequencing. Molecular barcoded adaptors covering alpha/delta and beta/gamma chains were used on approximately 400 ng RNA. MiXCR, run by TCRdb on the reads, gives a single entry per CDR3 protein. The data hold 100,000 to 150,000 distinct CDR3 sequences, with around 13% observed a single time. What was sequenced was a population of CD138-negative cells sorted from bone marrow. The receptors come from a donor at least 40 years old with multiple myeloma.

This clonotype was observed at least ten times. This chain links TRBV5-1 with TRBJ2-5; D is ambiguous. The V end was cut by 0 bases, the J end by 2 bases, with 11 bases between. Germline lookup yields CDR1 SGHRS and CDR2 YFSETQ. CDR3 size: 15 residues. CDR3 region: CASSLVAGVQETQYF. CDR3 DNA sequence: TGCGCCAGCAGCTTGGTCGCAGGAGTACAAGAGACCCAGTACTTC.

This clonotype appeared many times. The chain uses TRBV7-6 and TRBJ2-2; 7 bases map to TRBD1. With 5 bases clipped from V and 3 bases from J, the junction kept 6 bases outside the gene matches. The length of the CDR3 is 15 residues. Germline values: CDR1 SGHVS, CDR2 FNYEAQ. The CDR3 here is CASSTPGQYTGELFF. DNA of the CDR3: TGTGCCAGCAGCACCCCGGGACAGTACACCGGGGAGCTGTTTTTT. Full variable domain (remainder filled in from reference TRBV7-6 and TRBJ2-2): GAGVSQSPRYKVTKRGQDVALRCDPISGHVSLYWYRQALGQGPEFLTYFNYEAQQDKSGLPNDRFSAERPEGSISTLTIQRTEQRDSAMYRCASSTPGQYTGELFFGEGSRLTVL.

The chain links TRBV3-1 to TRBJ2-7, with 9 bases identical to TRBD1. The CDR3 length is 15 residues. CDR1 LGHDT and CDR2 YNNKEL come from the germline V gene (reference sequence). V lost 4 bases, J lost 5 bases, and 9 bases stayed unmatched. In DNA form, the CDR3 reads TGTGCCAGCAGCCTATGGACAGGGGTTACCCACGAGCAGTACTTC. Translation: CASSLWTGVTHEQYF.

This clonotype was recorded a few times. V and J are TRBV19 and TRBJ2-7, with D tentatively TRBD1 (5 bases). Germline V lookup: CDR1 LNHDA, CDR2 SQIVND (reference sequence). The CDR3 has 13 amino acids. V shed 3 bases and J shed 3 bases, with 9 bases lying between them. The CDR3 spells CASSMTDRYEQYF. The CDR3 DNA is TGTGCCAGTAGTATGACAGACCGCTACGAGCAGTACTTC.

This clonotype has a count of ten or more. The chain carries TRBV7-9 and TRBJ2-7, with no clear D. The CDR3 has 12 residues. CDR1 and CDR2 (germline): SEHNR, FQNEAQ (reference sequence). Trimming took off 3 bases at V and 3 bases at J, with 6 bases between the two ends. The CDR3 DNA follows: TGTGCCAGCAGCTTTGACGGCTACGAGCAGTACTTC. Its protein product is CASSFDGYEQYF.

In this sample, this clonotype turned up many times. This chain connects TRBV12-5 to TRBJ2-5; 10 bases line up with TRBD2. The CDR3 has 16 amino acids. The germline V gene encodes CDR1 LGHNT and CDR2 FRNRAP. With V trimmed by 3 bases and J by 5 bases, 9 bases remained unmatched. CDR3 DNA: TGTGCTAGTGGTTTCGCTCTAGCGGGAGTTGGGGAGACCCAGTACTTC. This translates into CASGFALAGVGETQYF. Variable domain in full (rest from reference TRBV12-5 and TRBJ2-5): DARVTQTPRHKVTEMGQEVTMRCQPILGHNTVFWYRQTMMQGLELLAYFRNRAPLDDSGMPKDRFSAEMPDATLATLKIQPSEPRDSAVYFCASGFALAGVGETQYFGPGTRLLVL.

This clonotype has only a few counts. The chain joins TRBV12-3 or TRBV12-4 to TRBJ1-3; the D is unclear. CDR3 length: 14 amino acids. Trimming removed 3 bases at V and 4 bases at J, with 10 bases between. The CDR3 bases are TGTGCCAGCAGTTTCGGAGGTATCGGAAACACCATATATTTT. It yields the protein CASSFGGIGNTIYF.

This clonotype was counted many times. This chain connects TRBV12-5 to TRBJ1-4; 7 nucleotides line up with TRBD1. The ends lost 4 bases at V and 0 bases at J; junction bases unmatched: 2. This CDR3 contains 15 residues. Looked up from germline, CDR1 is LGHNT and CDR2 is FRNRAP. This chain's CDR3 is CASGSGTATNEKLFF. The CDR3 region has the DNA TGTGCTAGTGGTTCCGGGACAGCAACTAATGAAAAACTGTTTTTT.

The chain uses TRBV5-4 and TRBJ2-3, with 9 bases matching TRBD1. CDR1 and CDR2 (germline): SGHNT, YYREEE (reference sequence). The CDR3 length is 17 residues. The ends lost 4 bases at V and 0 bases at J; junction bases unmatched: 9. The CDR3, as DNA: TGTGCCAGCAGCCCTCTTCCGGGACAGGGCAGCACAGATACGCAGTATTTT. This gives the protein CASSPLPGQGSTDTQYF.

This clonotype came up many times. The rearrangement joins TRBV4-1 to TRBJ1-1; D is possibly TRBD1 (5 bases). In germline, CDR1 is MGHRA, CDR2 YSYEKL. The CDR3 runs 17 residues. Between the trimmed V and J ends, which lost 3 bases and 3 bases, there was a span of 20 bases. CDR3 nucleotide sequence: TGCGCCAGCAGCCACCGTGTGGGGCGCCTTGATCACACTGAAGCTTTCTTT. This translates into CASSHRVGRLDHTEAFF.

This clonotype turned up a few times. The junction shows a germline mismatch at one end, possibly a read error. The chain joins TRBV6-5 to TRBJ2-2; D tentatively fits TRBD1 or TRBD2 (5 bases each). CDR3 size: 15 residues. CDR1 and CDR2 from the germline V gene are MNHEY and SVGAGI. The CDR3 nucleotides are TGTGCCAACAGTTACTCGGGACCCAACACCGGGGAGCTGTTTTTT. It codes for CANSYSGPNTGELFF.

This clonotype was detected ten times or more. The rearrangement links TRBV6-6 to TRBJ2-2; D gene uncertain. With 6 bases removed from V and 0 bases from J, the gap between germline ends came to 11 bases. Germline lookup yields CDR1 MNHNY and CDR2 SVGAGI (reference sequence). This CDR3 region has 15 residues. CDR3 loop: CASSGAAANTGELFF. The CDR3 DNA is TGTGCCAGCAGCGGTGCGGCTGCGAACACCGGGGAGCTGTTTTTT.

This clonotype was seen many times. V gene TRBV15 combines with J gene TRBJ1-1, with D perhaps TRBD1 (6 bases). Germline assignment: CDR1 LNHNV and CDR2 YYDKDF (reference sequence). The germline V and J ends were trimmed by 2 bases and 7 bases, with 17 bases remaining between them. The CDR3 runs to 15 residues. The CDR3 sequence is CATSRPGQGVGEAFF. The CDR3 DNA sequence: TGTGCCACCAGCAGACCGGGACAAGGAGTGGGTGAAGCTTTCTTT.